This T cell receptor beta chain was sequenced for a study of tumor-infiltrating lymphocytes in primary liver carcinoma. For the study at large: Patients comprised men and women whose ages fell between 30 and 69 years. Findings and caveats of the study: Compared with tumor region pairs, tumor-adjacent and tumor-blood pairs overlapped less.

Co-extraction of RNA and DNA was performed on about 19-30 mg of unsorted bulk tissue. Primary liver carcinoma, confirmed by histopathology, was surgically resected. Patients had chronic HBV infection and were treatment-naive. On this clonotype itself: Its antigen is unknown.

Making TCR beta cDNA involved roughly 500 ng total RNA and a constant-region primer. Libraries covering TCR beta were generated through three nested multiplex PCR rounds (using a slightly modified ARM-PCR). The opening two PCR rounds, around 10 cycles each, paired TRBV1-TRBV30 forward primers with a C-beta reverse primer. TCRdb reanalysed the multiplex PCR reads using MiXCR and keeps one entry per CDR3 protein. The repertoire holds around 35,000 distinct CDR3 sequences, with more than 60% as singletons. Germline CDR1 SEHNR, CDR2 FQNEAQ (reference sequence). CDR3 length: 15 amino acids. V gave up 7 bases and J gave up 1 base, with 11 bases separating them.

The sequenced sample was tumor-adjacent normal liver tissue. The chain recombines TRBV7-9 with TRBJ2-6; D unresolved. The TCR originated in a man aged 40-49 years with primary liver carcinoma and hepatitis B virus infection. CDR3 in DNA: TGTGCCAGCAACGCAACAGCATCTGGGGCCAACGTCCTGACTTTC. Translated: CASNATASGANVLTF.